The T cell receptor beta chain described here comes from a study of T-cell memory formation after mild COVID-19. Study overall: Clusters were largely donor specific.

With constant-segment primers, 5'RACE yielded cDNA libraries of TCR alpha and TCR beta that carried sample barcodes and UMIs. Each CDR3 protein gets one entry after TCRdb re-called the 5' RACE reads with MiXCR. The data contain about 400,000 distinct CDR3 sequences, around a quarter of them singletons. A remark on this clonotype: Its specificity is unknown.

The CDR3 loop spans 14 amino acids. V dropped 3 bases and J dropped 6 bases, with 15 bases sitting between them. Germline V CDR1 and CDR2: KGHSH, LQKENI. Notes on the study in general: Within pre-infection memory, some responding clones were found, suggesting cross-reactive memory joined. Researchers report contracting CD4+ clones mostly in CM and EM, with CD8+ clones in EMRA.

This chain links TRBV18 with TRBJ2-7, with D uncertain. The TCR originated in an adult woman who had mild COVID-19 (a few samples of this study predate the infection). Cell type and time point are not known. Input material: PBMCs or a T cell subset sorted from them (not recorded which). The CDR3 coding sequence is TGTGCCAGCTCACCGATGGGAAGAGCCGGCGAGCAGTACTTC. As protein: CASSPMGRAGEQYF.